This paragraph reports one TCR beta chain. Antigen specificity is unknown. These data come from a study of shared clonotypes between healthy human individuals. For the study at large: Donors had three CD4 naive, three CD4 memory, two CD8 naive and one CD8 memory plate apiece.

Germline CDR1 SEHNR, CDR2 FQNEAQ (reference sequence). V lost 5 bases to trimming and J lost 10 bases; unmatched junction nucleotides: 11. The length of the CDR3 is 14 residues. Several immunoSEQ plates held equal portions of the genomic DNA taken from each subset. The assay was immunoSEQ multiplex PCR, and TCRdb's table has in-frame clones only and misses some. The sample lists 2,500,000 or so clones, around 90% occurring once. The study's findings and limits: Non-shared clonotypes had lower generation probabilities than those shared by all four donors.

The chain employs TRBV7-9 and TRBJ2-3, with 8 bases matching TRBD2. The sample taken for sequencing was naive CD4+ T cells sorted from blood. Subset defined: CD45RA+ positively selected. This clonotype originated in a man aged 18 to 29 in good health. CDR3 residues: CASSLREGGTPQYF. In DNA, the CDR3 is TGTGCCAGCAGCCTACGGGAGGGGGGAACGCCGCAGTATTTT.